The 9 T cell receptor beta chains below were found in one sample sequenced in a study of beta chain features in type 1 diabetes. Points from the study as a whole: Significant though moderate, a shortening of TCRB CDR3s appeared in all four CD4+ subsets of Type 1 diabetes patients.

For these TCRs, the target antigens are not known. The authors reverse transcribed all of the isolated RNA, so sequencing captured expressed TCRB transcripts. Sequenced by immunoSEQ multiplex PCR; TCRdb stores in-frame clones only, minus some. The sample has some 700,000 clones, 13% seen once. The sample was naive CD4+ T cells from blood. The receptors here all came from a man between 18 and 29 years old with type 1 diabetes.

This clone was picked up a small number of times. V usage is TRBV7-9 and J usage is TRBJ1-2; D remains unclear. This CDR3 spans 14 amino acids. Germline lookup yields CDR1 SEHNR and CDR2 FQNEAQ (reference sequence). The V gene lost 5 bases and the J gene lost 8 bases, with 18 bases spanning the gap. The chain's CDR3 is CASSPRLNTWGYTF. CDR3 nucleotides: TGTGCCAGCAGCCCCCGGTTGAACACCTGGGGCTACACCTTC.

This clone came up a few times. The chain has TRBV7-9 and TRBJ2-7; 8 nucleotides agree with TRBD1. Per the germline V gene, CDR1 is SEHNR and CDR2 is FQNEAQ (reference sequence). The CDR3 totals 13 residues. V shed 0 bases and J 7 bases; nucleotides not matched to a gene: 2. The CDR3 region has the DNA TGTGCCAGCAGCTTAGCGGGGACAGGAGAGCAGTACTTC. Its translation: CASSLAGTGEQYF.

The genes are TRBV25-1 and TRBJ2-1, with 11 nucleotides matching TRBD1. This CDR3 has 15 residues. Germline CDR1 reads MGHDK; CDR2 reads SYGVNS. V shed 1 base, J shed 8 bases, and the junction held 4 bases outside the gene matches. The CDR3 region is CASSESGQGVYEQFF. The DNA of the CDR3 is TGTGCCAGCAGTGAATCGGGACAGGGGGTCTATGAGCAGTTCTTC.

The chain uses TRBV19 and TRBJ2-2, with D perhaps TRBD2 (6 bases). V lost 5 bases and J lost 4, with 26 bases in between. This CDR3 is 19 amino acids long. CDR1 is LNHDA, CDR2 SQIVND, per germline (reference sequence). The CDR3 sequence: CASSPWPFGGARVTGELFF. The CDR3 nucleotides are TGTGCCAGTAGTCCCTGGCCTTTTGGAGGGGCGAGGGTCACCGGGGAGCTGTTTTTT.

The DNA for the CDR3 is TGTGCCAGCAGCTTTACGGGGCCAGATACGCAGTATTTT. Protein: CASSFTGPDTQYF. The V call is TRBV5-4, the J call TRBJ2-3, with D perhaps matching TRBD1 or TRBD2 (5 bases each). V lost 2 bases, J lost 4 bases, and 8 bases lay in between. CDR3 length: 13 amino acids. CDR1 and CDR2 from the germline V gene are SGHNT and YYREEE (reference sequence). Full variable domain (missing parts from reference TRBV5-4 and TRBJ2-3): ETGVTQSPTHLIKTRGQQVTLRCSSQSGHNTVSWYQQALGQGPQFIFQYYREEENGRGNFPPRFSGLQFPNYSSELNVNALELDDSALYLCASSFTGPDTQYFGPGTRLTVL.

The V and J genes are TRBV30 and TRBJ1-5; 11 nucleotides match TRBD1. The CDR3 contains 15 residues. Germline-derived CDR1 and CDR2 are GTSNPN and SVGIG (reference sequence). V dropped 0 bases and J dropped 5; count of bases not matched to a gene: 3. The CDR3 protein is CAWSVGTGGYQPQHF. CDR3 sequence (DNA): TGTGCCTGGAGTGTCGGGACAGGGGGTTATCAGCCCCAGCATTTT.

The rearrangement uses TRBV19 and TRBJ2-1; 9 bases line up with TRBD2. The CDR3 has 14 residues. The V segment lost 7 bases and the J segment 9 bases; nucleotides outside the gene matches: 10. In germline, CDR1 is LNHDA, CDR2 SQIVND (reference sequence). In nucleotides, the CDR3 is TGTGCCAGTACCTCTATAGCGGGGGATACTGAGCAGTTCTTC. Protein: CASTSIAGDTEQFF.

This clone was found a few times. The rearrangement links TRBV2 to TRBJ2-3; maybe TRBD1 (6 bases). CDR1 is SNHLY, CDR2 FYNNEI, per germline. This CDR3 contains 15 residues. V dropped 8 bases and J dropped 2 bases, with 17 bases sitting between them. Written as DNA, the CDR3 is TGTGCCAGCGGACGTCAGGGGCCTACCACAGATACGCAGTATTTT. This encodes CASGRQGPTTDTQYF. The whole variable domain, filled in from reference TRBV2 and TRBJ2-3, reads EPEVTQTPSHQVTQMGQEVILRCVPISNHLYFYWYRQILGQKVEFLVSFYNNEISEKSEIFDDQFSVERPDGSNFTLKIRSTKLEDSAMYFCASGRQGPTTDTQYFGPGTRLTVL.

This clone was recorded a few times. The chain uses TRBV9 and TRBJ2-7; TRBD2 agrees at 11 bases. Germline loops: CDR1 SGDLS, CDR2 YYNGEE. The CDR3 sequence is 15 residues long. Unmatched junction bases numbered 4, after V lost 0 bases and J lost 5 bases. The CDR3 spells CASSVAQLAGDEQYF. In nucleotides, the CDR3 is TGTGCCAGCAGCGTAGCACAACTAGCGGGGGACGAGCAGTACTTC.